The 28 T cell receptor beta chains given below trace back to one sample, sequenced in a study of CD8 T cells in ankylosing spondylitis. TCRdb redid the calling of the 5' RACE reads with MiXCR, one entry per CDR3 protein. The repertoire consists of approximately 150,000 distinct CDR3 sequences, with around 45% occurring once and the leading ten covering about 15%. Sequences were obtained from synovial fluid, either unsorted or a sorted T cell fraction (not recorded which). The receptor source for this set is a male donor with ankylosing spondylitis.

This clonotype was recorded many times. The gene calls are TRBV4-3 and TRBJ1-1; possibly TRBD1 for D (5 bases). This CDR3 has 16 amino acids. Germline V gene data show CDR1 as LGHNA and CDR2 as YSLEER. Trimming removed 1 base at V and 4 bases at J, with 16 bases between. The CDR3, as DNA: TGCGCCAGCAGCCAAGTCCTTTCGGGGGTTGGCACTGAAGCTTTCTTT. It specifies CASSQVLSGVGTEAFF.

V and J are TRBV14 and TRBJ1-5; no clear D gene. This CDR3 region has 15 residues. The germline V gene encodes CDR1 SGHDN and CDR2 FVKESK. Trimming took 6 bases from V and 7 from J, leaving 19 bases between them. CDR3 sequence: CASRVRRSHIQPQHF. The DNA for the CDR3 is TGTGCCAGCAGGGTCCGCAGGAGCCATATCCAGCCCCAGCATTTT.

This sequence joins TRBV20-1 and TRBJ2-7, with D possibly TRBD2 on 5 matching bases. V was clipped by 3 bases and J by 4 bases, with 13 bases between them. The CDR3 contains 13 residues. CDR1 and CDR2 from the germline V gene are DFQATT and SNEGSKA (reference sequence). This CDR3 reads CSARLDTRYEQYF. CDR3 coding DNA: TGCAGTGCTAGGCTCGACACTAGGTACGAGCAGTACTTC.

The chain is built from TRBV5-1 and TRBJ2-6; no firm D call. Trimming removed 1 base from V and 4 bases from J, with 9 bases in between. Germline values: CDR1 SGHRS, CDR2 YFSETQ. There are 15 residues in the CDR3. The CDR3 bases are TGCGCCAGCAGCTTGTATGGCCGGGGGGCCAACGTCCTGACTTTC. Protein sequence: CASSLYGRGANVLTF.

This clonotype has ten or more counts. The chain links TRBV20-1 to TRBJ2-5; perhaps TRBD2 as D (6 bases). The CDR3 is 15 amino acids. Germline V gene lookup returns CDR1 DFQATT and CDR2 SNEGSKA (reference sequence). V was trimmed by 2 bases and J by 1 base, leaving 14 bases between them. The CDR3 spells CSARWVASAQETQYF. The DNA of the CDR3 is TGCAGTGCTAGATGGGTGGCTAGCGCCCAAGAGACCCAGTACTTC.

This clonotype was counted a few times. The chain has TRBV20-1 and TRBJ1-2, with D hard to call. The V end lost 3 bases, the J end lost 4 bases, and 9 bases lay between the germline ends. The CDR3 spans 12 residues. Germline loops: CDR1 DFQATT, CDR2 SNEGSKA (reference sequence). The CDR3 coding sequence is TGCAGTGCTAGTCGGGCCTCCTATGGCTACACCTTC. Translating gives CSASRASYGYTF.

This rearrangement joins TRBV18 to TRBJ2-7; D remains ambiguous. The CDR3 totals 16 residues. The V gene's germline CDR1 is KGHSH and CDR2 LQKENI. Trimming took 0 bases from V and 4 from J, leaving 16 bases between them. CDR3 in DNA: TGTGCCAGCTCACCACCCTTTCCCAAGCTCATTTACGAGCAGTACTTC. Residues: CASSPPFPKLIYEQYF. Complete variable domain (other parts from reference TRBV18 and TRBJ2-7): NAGVMQNPRHLVRRRGQEARLRCSPMKGHSHVYWYRQLPEEGLKFMVYLQKENIIDESGMPKERFSAEFPKEGPSILRIQQVVRGDSAAYFCASSPPFPKLIYEQYFGPGTRLTVT.

The CDR3 DNA reads as TGTGCCAGCAGTTTTGGGGGAGATTCACCCCTCCACTTT. Residues: CASSFGGDSPLHF. J is TRBJ1-6 and V is TRBV12-3 or TRBV12-4, with a tentative D call TRBD1 (5 bases). Trimming pared 3 bases from V and 8 bases from J, leaving 8 bases between. CDR3 length: 13 residues.

The rearrangement links TRBV4-1 to TRBJ2-1; no firm D call. Germline-derived CDR1 and CDR2 are MGHRA and YSYEKL. V was cut by 1 base and J by 4 bases, with 17 bases left in between. The CDR3 is 17 amino acids. Here the CDR3 DNA reads TGCGCCAGCAGCCAAGCTCCTTTGGCGGAGATATACAATGAGCAGTTCTTC. This sequence encodes CASSQAPLAEIYNEQFF.

The chain uses TRBV7-9 and TRBJ1-1; 10 bases fit TRBD1. The CDR3 is made up of 15 amino acids. Unmatched junction bases numbered 7, after V lost 3 bases and J lost 6 bases. Germline V gene data show CDR1 as SEHNR and CDR2 as FQNEAQ (reference sequence). CDR3 nucleotides: TGTGCCAGCAGCTTCGGGACAGGGGTCAAGGCTGAAGCTTTCTTT. Translation gives CASSFGTGVKAEAFF.

This rearrangement joins TRBV7-2 to TRBJ2-1; the D gene is possibly TRBD2 (6 bases). There are 15 residues in the CDR3. Germline CDR1 SGHTA, CDR2 FQGNSA. The V end lost 1 base, the J end lost 4 bases, and 11 bases lay between the germline ends. The CDR3 bases are TGTGCCAGCAGCTTAGAGCCGGGAGTTTACAATGAGCAGTTCTTC. This codes for CASSLEPGVYNEQFF.

The CDR3 spells CASSPQGLGDETQYF. CDR3 DNA: TGTGCCAGCAGCCCCCAGGGGTTGGGGGACGAGACCCAGTACTTC. The chain joins TRBV13 to TRBJ2-5, with D possibly matching TRBD1 (6 bases). V was cut by 5 bases and J by 5 bases, with 18 bases left in between. CDR1 and CDR2 (germline): PRHDT, FYEKMQ (reference sequence). This CDR3 has 15 residues. Full variable domain (outside the CDR3, taken from reference TRBV13 and TRBJ2-5): AAGVIQSPRHLIKEKRETATLKCYPIPRHDTVYWYQQGPGQDPQFLISFYEKMQSDKGSIPDRFSAQQFSDYHSELNMSSLELGDSALYFCASSPQGLGDETQYFGPGTRLLVL.

The rearrangement uses TRBV10-3 and TRBJ1-1, with 9 bases matching TRBD1. Germline assignment: CDR1 ENHRY and CDR2 SYGVKD. J lost 5 bases, V lost 4 bases, and 5 bases had no gene match. The CDR3 sequence is 14 residues long. The CDR3 DNA reads as TGTGCCATCAGTGTGTACAGGGGGCGAACTGAAGCTTTCTTT. Protein sequence: CAISVYRGRTEAFF.

The table lists this clonotype with a few counts. The rearrangement joins TRBV19 to TRBJ1-1; possible D gene TRBD1, 6 bases. The CDR3 has 15 residues. The V gene lost 5 bases and the J gene lost 0 bases, with 13 bases spanning the gap. The germline V gene encodes CDR1 LNHDA and CDR2 SQIVND (reference sequence). The CDR3 bases are TGTGCCAGTAGTTGGGGACACCCGATGAACACTGAAGCTTTCTTT. Protein product: CASSWGHPMNTEAFF.

The CDR3 here is CASSLRPGTSGGSSYNEQFF. The CDR3 nucleotides read TGCGCCAGCAGCTTGCGCCCCGGGACTAGCGGGGGGAGCTCCTACAATGAGCAGTTCTTC. The chain has TRBV5-1 and TRBJ2-1; 15 nucleotides agree with TRBD2. Germline V lookup: CDR1 SGHRS, CDR2 YFSETQ. The CDR3 spans 20 residues. J gave up 0 bases and V 1 base, and 8 bases lay outside the gene matches.

The chain carries TRBV4-1 and TRBJ2-5; TRBD2 is a possible D gene (6 bases). Germline CDR1 reads MGHRA; CDR2 reads YSYEKL. The germline V and J ends were trimmed by 4 bases and 5 bases, with 17 bases remaining between them. The CDR3 runs 15 residues. The CDR3 loop is CASSLLTSSWETQYF. The CDR3 DNA sequence: TGCGCCAGCAGCCTCCTGACTAGTTCTTGGGAGACCCAGTACTTC.

V gene TRBV10-3 combines with J gene TRBJ2-3, with TRBD2 matching 13 bases. This CDR3 region has 21 residues. V lost 4 bases, J lost 6 bases, and 22 bases stayed unmatched. The germline CDR1 and CDR2 sequences are ENHRY and SYGVKD. The CDR3 loop is CAISVTYQPGLAGQRWDTQYF. The CDR3 nucleotides are TGTGCCATCAGTGTGACTTATCAGCCGGGACTAGCGGGACAACGGTGGGATACGCAGTATTTT.

The chain couples TRBV6-2 or TRBV6-3 to TRBJ2-2, with D possibly TRBD2 on 6 matching bases. The CDR3 length is 16 residues. The V and J ends lost 2 bases and 4 bases respectively, with 14 bases between them. In germline, CDR1 is MNHEY, CDR2 SVGEGT. CDR3 DNA: TGTGCCAGCAGTTACGACACGGGAGTAGTCACCGGGGAGCTGTTTTTT. This codes for CASSYDTGVVTGELFF.

The chain joins TRBV12-3 or TRBV12-4 to TRBJ2-1; TRBD2 matches 9 bases. This CDR3 is 16 amino acids long. J gave up 6 bases and V 3 bases, and 9 bases lay outside the gene matches. CDR3 region: CASSFPRREGRNEQFF. DNA for the CDR3: TGTGCCAGCAGTTTTCCACGGCGGGAGGGCCGCAATGAGCAGTTCTTC.

This clonotype was counted ten times or more. V usage is TRBV6-4 and J usage is TRBJ2-5; 14 bases agree with TRBD2. V shed 6 bases and J 4 bases; nucleotides not matched to a gene: 4. The CDR3 consists of 15 residues. Germline V gene sequence: CDR1 MRHNA, CDR2 SNTAGT. CDR3 in DNA: TGTGCCAGCAGCGAAGGGACTAGCGGGGGAGAGACCCAGTACTTC. This sequence encodes CASSEGTSGGETQYF.

This clonotype appeared many times. The chain carries TRBV6-4 and TRBJ2-1; 7 nucleotides line up with TRBD2. J lost 6 bases, V lost 0 bases, and 5 bases had no gene match. The CDR3 sequence is 15 residues long. Germline CDR1 reads MRHNA; CDR2 reads SNTAGT. The CDR3 nucleotides read TGTGCCAGCAGTGACTCGGGGGAGGGCCTCAATGAGCAGTTCTTC. It encodes CASSDSGEGLNEQFF.

There are a few counts of this clonotype. V gene TRBV12-3 or TRBV12-4 combines with J gene TRBJ1-1; D gene ambiguous. This CDR3 has 14 amino acids. Trimming cost V 6 bases and J 3 bases, with 14 bases left between them. In nucleotides, the CDR3 is TGTGCCAGCAGGATCGCGGATGGGGACACTGAAGCTTTCTTT. It codes for CASRIADGDTEAFF.

There are a few counts of this clonotype. J is TRBJ2-1 and V is TRBV10-3; perhaps TRBD2 as D (6 bases). Per germline, CDR1 ENHRY and CDR2 SYGVKD. The CDR3 extends over 16 amino acids. Trimming stripped 0 bases from V and 3 bases from J, with 12 bases between. CDR3 sequence: CAISESLTRRYNEQFF. In DNA, the CDR3 is TGTGCCATCAGTGAGTCTTTGACTAGGCGCTACAATGAGCAGTTCTTC.

V is TRBV10-3 and J is TRBJ2-7; the match to TRBD1 covers 7 bases. Germline V CDR1 and CDR2: ENHRY, SYGVKD. V dropped 10 bases and J dropped 1; count of bases not matched to a gene: 7. CDR3 size: 13 residues. The CDR3 loop is CASTGVGSYEQYF. The CDR3 DNA reads as TGTGCCAGTACAGGGGTCGGATCCTACGAGCAGTACTTC.

This clonotype was counted many times. The J gene is TRBJ2-3, the V gene TRBV15; 9 bases are shared with TRBD2. Germline V gives CDR1 LNHNV, CDR2 YYDKDF (reference sequence). With 1 base clipped from V and 4 bases from J, the junction kept 3 bases outside the gene matches. This CDR3 has 15 residues. CDR3 region: CATSRAGGGADTQYF. CDR3 coding DNA: TGTGCCACCAGCAGAGCGGGCGGGGGGGCAGATACGCAGTATTTT.

V usage is TRBV9 and J usage is TRBJ1-2; D gene unclear. V lost 0 bases, J lost 1 base, and 16 bases lay in between. Germline CDR1 is SGDLS and CDR2 is YYNGEE. There are 17 residues in the CDR3. CDR3 sequence: CASSVATEGSSNYGYTF. DNA of the CDR3: TGTGCCAGCAGCGTAGCTACCGAGGGCAGCAGTAACTATGGCTACACCTTC.

The gene calls are TRBV9 and TRBJ1-1; D call uncertain. CDR1 SGDLS and CDR2 YYNGEE come from the germline V gene. The CDR3 is 15 residues long. Trimming took 3 bases from V and 3 from J, leaving 15 bases between them. CDR3 nucleotide sequence: TGTGCCAGCAGCGAACCACCGGGAACCCACACTGAAGCTTTCTTT. It yields the protein CASSEPPGTHTEAFF.

The chain recombines TRBV7-9 with TRBJ1-2; tentatively, D is TRBD1 (6 bases). This CDR3 is 16 amino acids long. V was cut by 3 bases and J by 5 bases, with 19 bases left in between. Germline CDR1 reads SEHNR; CDR2 reads FQNEAQ (reference sequence). Written as DNA, the CDR3 is TGTGCCAGCAGCTTTTCTACAGGGCACCGAACATATGGCTACACCTTC. It is translated as CASSFSTGHRTYGYTF. The full variable domain, in which reference TRBV7-9 and TRBJ1-2 provide the parts outside the CDR3, is DTGVSQNPRHKITKRGQNVTFRCDPISEHNRLYWYRQTLGQGPEFLTYFQNEAQLEKSRLLSDRFSAERPKGSFSTLEIQRTEQGDSAMYLCASSFSTGHRTYGYTFGSGTRLTVV.